Presented here are 2 T cell receptor beta chains from one specimen sequenced in a study of cytomegalovirus exposure and HLA in healthy donors. The PCR contained 60 Vbeta and 13 Jbeta primers. TCRdb's table, derived via immunoSEQ multiplex PCR, lists solely in-frame clones and lacks some. This repertoire shows around 150,000 clones, nearly 80% found once; its top ten account for 1.7%. Sequencing input: PBMCs. The receptors stem from a woman between 25 and 40 years old in good health and CMV-seronegative.

The rearrangement joins TRBV7-9 to TRBJ1-1; 10 nucleotides align to TRBD1. This CDR3 is 16 amino acids long. Germline values: CDR1 SEHNR, CDR2 FQNEAQ (reference sequence). Unmatched junction bases numbered 6, after V lost 5 bases and J lost 0 bases. The CDR3, as DNA: TGTGCCAGCAGCGCGACAGGGGGCATTGTGAACACTGAAGCTTTCTTT. Residues: CASSATGGIVNTEAFF.

The chain links TRBV6-5 to TRBJ2-1, with 12 positions matching TRBD2. This CDR3 region has 14 residues. Germline CDR1 and CDR2: MNHEY and SVGAGI. V shed 11 bases and J 5 bases; nucleotides not matched to a gene: 7. CDR3 DNA: TGTGCCGCTCAACGGACTAGCGGGGACAATGAGCAGTTCTTC. It codes for CAAQRTSGDNEQFF.